This TCR beta chain was observed in a study of T-cell reconstitution after alpha-beta-depleted transplantation in children. General study findings and limits: At day 60, the high TCRbeta diversity found in some patients originated from recipient T cells and thymic progenitors that had survived.

A word on this clonotype: Its antigen remains unknown.

This CDR3 has 14 amino acids. Trimming took 6 bases from V and 2 from J, leaving 9 bases between them. CDR1 is KGHDR, CDR2 SFDVKD, per germline. The library targeted TCRbeta and was prepared with unique molecular identifiers. TCRdb independently ran MiXCR on the PCR reads; one entry per CDR3 protein. The sample yields about 210,000 distinct CDR3 sequences, more than 15% seen once. The chain has TRBV24-1 and TRBJ2-2; D is perhaps TRBD1 (5 bases). The sample here was PBMCs, mostly from graft donor cells, taken 360 days after TCRalphabeta/CD19-depleted stem cell transplant. This clonotype originated in a male patient between 2 and 15 years old who had a stem cell transplant for acute lymphoblastic leukemia, so the T cells may come from the graft donor. The CDR3 region is CATSSRVNTGELFF. The CDR3, as DNA: TGTGCCACCAGTTCCAGGGTCAACACCGGGGAGCTGTTTTTT.